This T cell receptor beta chain was captured in a study of blood T cell repertoires in COVID-19. Generated by immunoSEQ multiplex PCR, the TCRdb table keeps only in-frame clones and is missing some. This sample has 90,000 to 110,000 clones, with about four fifths found just once. The V and J ends lost 2 bases and 7 bases, in that order; junction bases with no gene match: 6. The germline CDR1 and CDR2 sequences are MNHEY and SVGEGT. There are 14 residues in the CDR3. The rearrangement links TRBV6-2 or TRBV6-3 to TRBJ1-1, with 8 bases identical to TRBD1. Sequencing used peripheral blood. The receptor was derived from a woman of 80 years or more with acute or convalescent COVID-19. CDR3 protein: CASSYQGQGGEAFF. CDR3 coding DNA: TGTGCCAGCAGTTACCAAGGACAGGGAGGTGAAGCTTTCTTT.